Listed below are T cell receptor beta chains from one sample, sequenced in a study of cytomegalovirus exposure and HLA in healthy donors. Assay: immunoSEQ multiplex PCR; the TCRdb copy retains only in-frame clones and omits some. The table has a few hundred thousand clones, 70% to 90% seen once. Specimen: PBMCs. The origin of the receptors is a woman aged 18-35 years in good health and CMV-seronegative. Each CDR3 is given with its conserved first and last residue.

cdr3_aa: CASSQWGGNTEAFF
j_call: TRBJ1-1
v_call: TRBV16

cdr3_aa: CASSRETNTGELFF
j_call: TRBJ2-2
v_call: TRBV9

cdr3_aa: CASSLSDREAGELFF
j_call: TRBJ2-2
v_call: TRBV5-1

cdr3_aa: CASSFPGGYTF
j_call: TRBJ1-2
v_call: TRBV5-6

cdr3_aa: CASSVSGQPKYF
j_call: TRBJ2-5
v_call: TRBV2

cdr3_aa: CASSFGTSEQDEQFF
j_call: TRBJ2-1
v_call: TRBV5-1

cdr3_aa: CASSYPGTDEKLFF
j_call: TRBJ1-4
v_call: TRBV4-1

cdr3_aa: CASSIRPSEQYF
j_call: TRBJ2-7
v_call: TRBV19

cdr3_aa: CASSSAQLAGGRDEQYF
j_call: TRBJ2-7
v_call: TRBV28

cdr3_aa: CASSGAPPQPQHF
j_call: TRBJ1-5
v_call: TRBV6-6

cdr3_aa: CASSVGDRVSYEQYF
j_call: TRBJ2-7
v_call: TRBV9

cdr3_aa: CASSGEAGTGLNQPQHF
j_call: TRBJ1-5
v_call: TRBV2

cdr3_aa: CASSPFSGSYEQYF
j_call: TRBJ2-7
v_call: TRBV7-2

cdr3_aa: CASSLFVGTEADTQYF
j_call: TRBJ2-3
v_call: TRBV7-9

cdr3_aa: CASSLGDSLNEQFF
j_call: TRBJ2-1
v_call: TRBV9

cdr3_aa: CASRTDYGYTF
j_call: TRBJ1-2
v_call: TRBV27

cdr3_aa: CASSSGRAGNTGELFF
j_call: TRBJ2-2
v_call: TRBV6-4

cdr3_aa: CASSVLPGPSEQYF
j_call: TRBJ2-7
v_call: TRBV9

cdr3_aa: CASSRGTGGTDTQYF
j_call: TRBJ2-3
v_call: TRBV28

cdr3_aa: CASGTYGQADYEQYF
j_call: TRBJ2-7
v_call: TRBV6-1

cdr3_aa: CASSESIRPSGSPQETQYF
j_call: TRBJ2-5
v_call: TRBV10-1

cdr3_aa: CASSDRDRDTNYGYTF
j_call: TRBJ1-2
v_call: TRBV6-4

cdr3_aa: CASTQGSEAFF
j_call: TRBJ1-1
v_call: TRBV5-5

cdr3_aa: CASDPPGQGAGNEQFF
j_call: TRBJ2-1
v_call: TRBV19

cdr3_aa: CASSLGDTYEQYF
j_call: TRBJ2-7
v_call: TRBV7-2

cdr3_aa: CASSRPGTSGIAEQYF
j_call: TRBJ2-7
v_call: TRBV27

cdr3_aa: CASSVGSGDVYEQYF
j_call: TRBJ2-7
v_call: TRBV9

cdr3_aa: CASSGEGQGVDEQYF
j_call: TRBJ2-7
v_call: TRBV7-6

cdr3_aa: CASSKGAGTEKSYGYTF
j_call: TRBJ1-2
v_call: TRBV21-1

cdr3_aa: CASSSTSNEQFF
j_call: TRBJ2-1
v_call: TRBV7-8

cdr3_aa: CASSSLGALQETQYF
j_call: TRBJ2-5
v_call: TRBV28